This T cell receptor beta chain was captured by sequencing in a study of T cell repertoires in cytomegalovirus infection. Study-wide context: Public TCR beta signatures indicated both CMV infection and matching HLA type. Overall study results and limits: Cumulative public TCR beta family frequency identified CMV carriers with the relevant HLA. There were HLA-C-restricted CMV-specific TCR beta clonotypes dominating the ex vivo response.

The CDR3 totals 13 residues. Germline V gives CDR1 MNHEY, CDR2 SVGAGI. V was shortened by 0 bases and J by 1 base, with 4 bases between the two germline ends. TCRdb re-called the reads with MiXCR, one entry per CDR3 protein. The sample has roughly 500,000 distinct CDR3 sequences; about 11% are singletons. This clonotype showed up many times. Its matching antigen is unknown. J is TRBJ2-7 and V is TRBV6-5; D gene uncertain. This receptor was identified in a human donor in good health (CMV status not recorded). Some clones in this sample may be carry-over from other donors' samples. The sample comprised PBMCs. The CDR3 DNA follows: TGTGCCAGCAGTTACTCGGAGTCCTACGAGCAGTACTTC. Translated: CASSYSESYEQYF.